The 24 T cell receptor beta chains given below trace back to one sample, sequenced in a study of OX40 agonist ivuxolimab in advanced cancers. Profiled with immunoSEQ multiplex PCR; TCRdb holds only in-frame clones, not every one. The sample yields about 42,000 clones, approximately 84% seen once. Sequences were derived from CD4+ or CD8+ T cells sorted from blood, sampled in a trial of the OX40 agonist ivuxolimab. Receptor source: an adult with an advanced solid tumor such as melanoma, head and neck, liver or kidney cancer.

For the CDR3, the DNA is TGTGCCAGCAGCAAAAGTCTTCCGGGTATGAGCTCCTACGAGCAGTACTTC. Its protein product is CASSKSLPGMSSYEQYF. J is TRBJ2-7 and V is TRBV9, with D unclear. This CDR3 region has 17 residues. The germline V gene encodes CDR1 SGDLS and CDR2 YYNGEE. V was trimmed by 4 bases and J by 0 bases, leaving 20 bases between them.

V is TRBV6-5 and J is TRBJ2-4; D not resolved. Trimming removed 6 bases at V and 8 bases at J, with 17 bases between. Germline V gene data show CDR1 as MNHEY and CDR2 as SVGAGI. CDR3 length: 14 amino acids. In DNA form, the CDR3 reads TGTGCCAGCAGCCCAGAAGCCCAACTCGACATTCAGTACTTC. This codes for CASSPEAQLDIQYF.

The chain carries TRBV19 and TRBJ1-1, with 9 bases aligning to TRBD1. This CDR3 is built from 13 residues. CDR1 and CDR2 (germline): LNHDA, SQIVND (reference sequence). V gave up 5 bases and J gave up 7 bases; unmatched junction bases: 5. The CDR3 nucleotides are TGTGCCAGTAGTCCGAGGACAGGGGTTGAAGCTTTCTTT. It translates to CASSPRTGVEAFF. The full variable domain, rest sourced from reference TRBV19 and TRBJ1-1, is DGGITQSPKYLFRKEGQNVTLSCEQNLNHDAMYWYRQDPGQGLRLIYYSQIVNDFQKGDIAEGYSVSREKKESFPLTVTSAQKNPTAFYLCASSPRTGVEAFFGQGTRLTVV.

This chain joins TRBV6-5 and TRBJ1-2, with D possibly TRBD1 on 5 matching bases. Trimming pared 6 bases from V and 1 base from J, leaving 9 bases between. The germline gives CDR1 MNHEY, CDR2 SVGAGI. The length of the CDR3 is 13 residues. The CDR3 sequence: CASRQTDNYGYTF. The CDR3 DNA follows: TGTGCCAGCAGGCAGACAGATAACTATGGCTACACCTTC.

The rearrangement links TRBV10-3 to TRBJ1-1; D perhaps matches TRBD1 (5 bases). Trimming took off 11 bases at V and 3 bases at J, with 19 bases between the two ends. The length of the CDR3 is 14 residues. Germline CDR1 ENHRY, CDR2 SYGVKD. CDR3 nucleotides: TGTGCCTCATCATCCTTGGGGGGGTACACTGAAGCTTTCTTT. Translated, it gives CASSSLGGYTEAFF.

The CDR3 DNA follows: TGTGCCAGCAGCCTAGCGGGGGCCTACAATGAGCAGTTCTTC. Protein sequence: CASSLAGAYNEQFF. V and J are TRBV5-6 and TRBJ2-1, with 10 bases identical to TRBD2. The CDR3 is 14 residues long. V shed 4 bases, J shed 2 bases, and the junction held 0 bases outside the gene matches. CDR1 SGHDT and CDR2 YYEEEE come from the germline V gene.

This clone was detected once. The chain is built from TRBV7-2 and TRBJ2-5; no clear D. The CDR3 extends over 12 amino acids. V was pared by 3 bases and J by 5 bases, with 7 bases between. Per germline, CDR1 SGHTA and CDR2 FQGNSA. The CDR3: CASSFTPETQYF. The DNA for the CDR3 is TGTGCCAGCAGCTTTACCCCCGAGACCCAGTACTTC.

This clone was seen a single time. The chain recombines TRBV5-1 with TRBJ2-7, with 9 positions matching TRBD1. Losses at the gene ends were 3 bases for V and 5 bases for J; bases not matched to a gene: 9. The CDR3 sequence is 15 residues long. In germline, CDR1 is SGHRS, CDR2 YFSETQ. CDR3 nucleotide sequence: TGCGCCAGCAGCTCTTGGGGACAGGGCGGCGACGAGCAGTACTTC. This gives the protein CASSSWGQGGDEQYF.

The CDR3 nucleotides read TGTGCCAGCAGCCCTCGGGAGACCCAGTACTTC. Its protein is CASSPRETQYF. The gene calls are TRBV7-2 and TRBJ2-5, with D hard to call. Germline-derived CDR1 and CDR2 are SGHTA and FQGNSA. V shed 5 bases and J shed 5 bases, with 6 bases lying between them. The CDR3 consists of 11 residues.

The rearrangement links TRBV27 to TRBJ1-1; 9 bases map to TRBD1. The CDR3 runs to 15 residues. Trimming removed 5 bases from V and 6 bases from J; junction bases left unmatched: 10. Germline V gene sequence: CDR1 MNHEY, CDR2 SMNVEV (reference sequence). The CDR3 here is CASSQGTGGISEAFF. The CDR3, as DNA: TGTGCCAGCAGTCAGGGAACAGGGGGCATCTCTGAAGCTTTCTTT.

J is TRBJ1-1 and V is TRBV11-2, with TRBD1 as a possible D gene (5 bases). Germline assignment: CDR1 SGHAT and CDR2 FQNNGV. V dropped 5 bases and J dropped 1 base, with 14 bases sitting between them. This CDR3 has 15 amino acids. The CDR3 sequence is CASSPTTERNTEAFF. CDR3 bases: TGTGCCAGCAGCCCGACGACAGAGAGGAACACTGAAGCTTTCTTT. Supplemented by reference TRBV11-2 and TRBJ1-1, the full variable domain reads EAGVAQSPRYKIIEKRQSVAFWCNPISGHATLYWYQQILGQGPKLLIQFQNNGVVDDSQLPKDRFSAERLKGVDSTLKIQPAKLEDSAVYLCASSPTTERNTEAFFGQGTRLTVV.

The chain joins TRBV19 to TRBJ1-2, with 12 bases matching TRBD1. Trimming removed 7 bases from V and 3 bases from J; junction bases left unmatched: 12. Germline CDR1 is LNHDA and CDR2 is SQIVND (reference sequence). The CDR3 is 17 residues long. In DNA, the CDR3 is TGTGCCAGTAAGGGTAGAGGGGACAGGGGGCGCGACTATGGCTACACCTTC. Translating gives CASKGRGDRGRDYGYTF.

V is TRBV11-2 and J is TRBJ2-7; D may be TRBD1 or TRBD2 (5 bases each). The germline V gene encodes CDR1 SGHAT and CDR2 FQNNGV. The CDR3 totals 14 residues. Trimming shortened V by 5 bases and J by 4 bases, and 15 bases separated the two germline ends. CDR3 amino acids: CASSEGPGHYEQYF. The CDR3, as DNA: TGTGCCAGCAGCGAGGGACCCGGGCATTACGAGCAGTACTTC.

The chain uses TRBV19 and TRBJ2-7, with D possibly called TRBD1 or TRBD2 (5 bases each). The CDR3 is 15 residues long. The V and J ends lost 3 bases and 1 base respectively, with 13 bases between them. In germline, CDR1 is LNHDA, CDR2 SQIVND (reference sequence). CDR3 in amino acids: CASSITGTLSYEQYF. In nucleotides, the CDR3 is TGTGCCAGTAGTATTACCGGGACGTTATCCTACGAGCAGTACTTC.

This chain joins TRBV9 and TRBJ2-3; D ambiguous. Germline V lookup: CDR1 SGDLS, CDR2 YYNGEE. The CDR3 loop spans 15 amino acids. V shed 0 bases and J shed 0 bases, with 8 bases lying between them. Here the CDR3 reads CASSVGRISTDTQYF. The CDR3 DNA follows: TGTGCCAGCAGCGTAGGACGGATTAGCACAGATACGCAGTATTTT.

The chain combines TRBV28 with TRBJ2-5, with a weak D call TRBD2 (6 bases). This CDR3 region has 16 residues. The V gene's germline CDR1 is MDHEN and CDR2 SYDVKM. The ends were cut back, 5 bases at V and 5 bases at J, with 21 bases in the middle. CDR3 bases: TGTGCCAGCAGTCCCCCGGGGGTGGGCTGGGGCGAGACCCAGTACTTC. It translates to CASSPPGVGWGETQYF. Full variable domain (rest looked up from reference TRBV28 and TRBJ2-5): DVKVTQSSRYLVKRTGEKVFLECVQDMDHENMFWYRQDPGLGLRLIYFSYDVKMKEKGDIPEGYSVSREKKERFSLILESASTNQTSMYLCASSPPGVGWGETQYFGPGTRLLVL.

The chain carries TRBV27 and TRBJ1-1; tentative D call: TRBD1 (5 bases). CDR1 and CDR2 from the germline V gene are MNHEY and SMNVEV (reference sequence). The CDR3 loop spans 11 amino acids. Trimming stripped 5 bases from V and 5 bases from J, with 6 bases between. The CDR3 loop is CASSGGTEAFF. Written as DNA, the CDR3 is TGTGCCAGCAGTGGGGGAACTGAAGCTTTCTTT.

This clone appeared a single time. V gene TRBV27 combines with J gene TRBJ2-1; possible D gene TRBD2, 5 bases. Germline-derived CDR1 and CDR2 are MNHEY and SMNVEV (reference sequence). Trimming left V 7 bases short and J 6 bases short, with 19 bases between. The CDR3 is made up of 15 amino acids. The CDR3 DNA is TGTGCCAGCACCCTTAGTGTGGGAGCATCCAATGAGCAGTTCTTC. Its protein is CASTLSVGASNEQFF.

The genes are TRBV30 and TRBJ1-2; the D gene is possibly TRBD1 (6 bases). Trimming stripped 2 bases from V and 3 bases from J, with 31 bases between. This CDR3 is 20 amino acids long. CDR1 is GTSNPN, CDR2 SVGIG, per germline (reference sequence). In DNA, the CDR3 is TGTGCCTGGAGTTTAACCAATACGGGGGGGGCAAATTTAAGGGACTATGGCTACACCTTC. Translated: CAWSLTNTGGANLRDYGYTF.

This chain joins TRBV5-5 and TRBJ1-2; TRBD1 might be the D (6 bases). The CDR3 extends over 16 amino acids. Germline-derived CDR1 and CDR2 are SGHKS and YYEKEE (reference sequence). Trimming pared 0 bases from V and 0 bases from J, leaving 12 bases between. The CDR3: CASSLAWEGANYGYTF. In DNA, the CDR3 is TGTGCCAGCAGCTTGGCCTGGGAGGGGGCTAACTATGGCTACACCTTC.

The chain joins TRBV28 to TRBJ1-2, with 8 nucleotides matching TRBD1. The germline V gene encodes CDR1 MDHEN and CDR2 SYDVKM. V was pared by 0 bases and J by 4 bases, with 10 bases of the junction left unmatched. The CDR3 is made up of 17 amino acids. In DNA, the CDR3 is TGTGCCAGCAGTTTATGGGGGACAGGTACGAGGGGCTATGGCTACACCTTC. Translating it yields CASSLWGTGTRGYGYTF.

This clone has just one count. The chain combines TRBV5-1 with TRBJ2-2, with 7 bases fitting TRBD1. This CDR3 is built from 14 residues. Germline values: CDR1 SGHRS, CDR2 YFSETQ. Trimming took 1 base from V and 6 from J; bases not matched to a gene: 3. The CDR3 protein is CASSLTGAPGELFF. DNA of the CDR3: TGCGCCAGCAGCTTGACAGGGGCGCCCGGGGAGCTGTTTTTT.

V gene TRBV4-3 combines with J gene TRBJ2-7, with 8 nucleotides matching TRBD1. Trimming cost V 3 bases and J 4 bases; bases outside gene matches: 8. CDR1 is LGHNA, CDR2 YSLEER, per germline. The CDR3 extends over 15 amino acids. CDR3 region: CASSHVLDREYEQYF. CDR3 DNA sequence: TGCGCCAGCAGCCATGTATTGGACAGGGAATACGAGCAGTACTTC.

CDR3 region: CASSFGTLEKLFF. CDR3 coding DNA: TGTGCCAGCAGTTTTGGGACATTGGAAAAACTGTTTTTT. The V gene is TRBV27, the J gene TRBJ1-4; the D gene is possibly TRBD1 (6 bases). Trimming removed 3 bases from V and 8 bases from J, with 10 bases in between. Germline-derived CDR1 and CDR2 are MNHEY and SMNVEV (reference sequence). The CDR3 is 13 amino acids.